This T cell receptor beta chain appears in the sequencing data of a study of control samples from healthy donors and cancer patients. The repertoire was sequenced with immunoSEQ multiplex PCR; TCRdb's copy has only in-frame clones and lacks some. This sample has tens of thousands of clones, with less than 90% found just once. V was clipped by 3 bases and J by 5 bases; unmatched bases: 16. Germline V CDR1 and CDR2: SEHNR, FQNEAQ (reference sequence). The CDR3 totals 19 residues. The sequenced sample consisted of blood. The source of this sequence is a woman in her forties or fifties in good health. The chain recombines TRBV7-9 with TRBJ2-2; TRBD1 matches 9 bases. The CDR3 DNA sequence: TGTGCCAGCAGCTTTTTCGGGCTGCGGACAGGGGCCGAAACCGGGGAGCTGTTTTTT. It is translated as CASSFFGLRTGAETGELFF.